The 2 T cell receptor beta chains below come from one sample, sequenced in a study of blood T cell repertoires in COVID-19. Profiled with immunoSEQ multiplex PCR; TCRdb holds only in-frame clones, not every one. The repertoire has some 110,000 clones, around 74% of them found once; the top ten carry approximately 20%. Input material: peripheral blood. All receptors come from a woman in her 70s with acute or convalescent COVID-19.

This CDR3 reads CASSPTAGGEKLFF. DNA for the CDR3: TGTGCCAGCAGCCCGACCGCAGGGGGAGAAAAACTGTTTTTT. This chain connects TRBV9 to TRBJ1-4; 7 bases fit TRBD1. The V and J ends lost 4 bases and 8 bases, in that order; junction bases with no gene match: 8. The CDR3 runs to 14 residues. Germline CDR1 is SGDLS and CDR2 is YYNGEE.

The chain carries TRBV19 and TRBJ2-2; D is uncertain. The CDR3 extends over 16 amino acids. The germline V gene encodes CDR1 LNHDA and CDR2 SQIVND (reference sequence). V was shortened by 10 bases and J by 4 bases, with 22 bases between the two germline ends. This chain's CDR3 is CATEPPGTFGTGELFF. The CDR3 nucleotides read TGTGCCACCGAACCCCCAGGAACCTTTGGCACCGGGGAGCTGTTTTTT.